The clone carrying this TCR beta chain was observed at least ten times. TCRdb ran MiXCR on the RACE reads and lists one entry per CDR3 protein. The sample contains around 42,000 distinct CDR3 sequences, 9.5% to 10% of which appear only once. This entry belongs to a study of human T cells and chemical hapten exposure. Time point: patch test 2, 6 weeks after DPC sensitization. Specified treatment: therapeutic diphenylcyclopropenone sensitization with weekly scalp DPC. From whole blood left unfractionated, total RNA was extracted. The input for sequencing was whole blood, taken in connection with sensitization to the hapten diphenylcyclopropenone (DPC). The source is a woman aged 30 to 39 with alopecia areata. Some clones in this sample may be carry-over from other donors' samples.

CDR3 in amino acids: CAWSAQVEQYF. The CDR3, as DNA: TGTGCCTGGAGTGCGCAGGTGGAGCAGTACTTC. V is TRBV30 and J is TRBJ2-7; D gene unclear. Germline assignment: CDR1 GTSNPN and CDR2 SVGIG (reference sequence). The CDR3 is 11 residues long. V was cut by 1 base and J by 7 bases, with 8 bases left in between.